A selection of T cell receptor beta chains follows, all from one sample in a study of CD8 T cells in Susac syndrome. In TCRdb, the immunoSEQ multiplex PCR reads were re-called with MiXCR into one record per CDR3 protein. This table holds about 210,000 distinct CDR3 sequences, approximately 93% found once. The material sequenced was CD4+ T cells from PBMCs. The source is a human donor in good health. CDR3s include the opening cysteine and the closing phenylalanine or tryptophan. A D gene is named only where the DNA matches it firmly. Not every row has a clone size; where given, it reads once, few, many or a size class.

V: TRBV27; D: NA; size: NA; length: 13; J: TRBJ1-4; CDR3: CASSLLGSEKLFF; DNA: TGTGCCAGCAGTTTACTTGGCAGCGAAAAACTGTTTTTT
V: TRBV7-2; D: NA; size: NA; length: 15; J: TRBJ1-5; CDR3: CASALFNRLNQPQHF; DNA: TGTGCCTCAGCTCTCTTCAACAGGTTGAATCAGCCCCAGCATTTT
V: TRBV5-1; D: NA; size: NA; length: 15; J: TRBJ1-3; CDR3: CASSLGPVSGNTIYF; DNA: TGCGCCAGCAGCTTGGGTCCTGTCTCTGGAAACACCATATATTTT
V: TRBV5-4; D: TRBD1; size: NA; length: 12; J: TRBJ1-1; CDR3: CASHRGNTEAFF; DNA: TGTGCCAGCCACAGGGGGAACACTGAAGCTTTCTTT
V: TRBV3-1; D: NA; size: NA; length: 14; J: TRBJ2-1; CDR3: CASGWDPPGNEQFF; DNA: TGTGCCAGCGGTTGGGACCCCCCGGGGAATGAGCAGTTCTTC
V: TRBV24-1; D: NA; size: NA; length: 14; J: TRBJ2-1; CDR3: CATSDTGILNEQFF; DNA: TGTGCCACCAGTGACACAGGGATCTTGAATGAGCAGTTCTTC
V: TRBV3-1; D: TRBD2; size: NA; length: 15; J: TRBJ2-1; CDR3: CASNLRSGGAGEQFF; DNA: TGTGCCAGCAACCTTCGGAGCGGGGGGGCCGGTGAGCAGTTCTTC
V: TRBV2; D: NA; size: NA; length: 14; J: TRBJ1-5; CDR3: CASSEASDSQAQHF; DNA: TGTGCCAGCAGTGAAGCCTCCGACAGTCAGGCCCAGCATTTT
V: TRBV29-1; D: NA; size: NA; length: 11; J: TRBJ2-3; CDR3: CSGILAHTQYF; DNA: TGCAGCGGAATACTAGCACATACGCAGTATTTT
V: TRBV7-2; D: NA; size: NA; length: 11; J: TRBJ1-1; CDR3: CASPLVGEAFF; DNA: TGTGCCAGCCCCCTCGTCGGTGAAGCTTTCTTT
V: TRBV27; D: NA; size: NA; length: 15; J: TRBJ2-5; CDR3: CASRFAAARGETQYF; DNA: TGTGCCAGCCGGTTTGCGGCGGCCAGGGGAGAGACCCAGTACTTC
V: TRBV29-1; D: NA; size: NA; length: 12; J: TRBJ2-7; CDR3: CSVVPSSYEQYF; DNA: TGCAGCGTTGTGCCGAGCTCCTACGAGCAGTACTTC
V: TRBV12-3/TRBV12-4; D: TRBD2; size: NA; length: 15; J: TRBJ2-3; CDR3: CASSLLAGVGDTQYF; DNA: TGTGCCAGCAGTTTACTAGCGGGGGTGGGAGATACGCAGTATTTT
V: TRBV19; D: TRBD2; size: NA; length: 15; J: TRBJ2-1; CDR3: CASSIQGTRRNEQFF; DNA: TGTGCCAGTAGTATTCAGGGGACTAGAAGAAATGAGCAGTTCTTC
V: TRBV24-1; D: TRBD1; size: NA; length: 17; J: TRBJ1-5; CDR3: CATSDPGQGASNQPQHF; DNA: TGTGCCACCAGTGATCCGGGACAGGGCGCGAGCAATCAGCCCCAGCATTTT
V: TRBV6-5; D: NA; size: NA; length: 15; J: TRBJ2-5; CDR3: CASRPYWGHQETQYF; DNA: TGTGCCAGCCGCCCCTACTGGGGGCACCAAGAGACCCAGTACTTC
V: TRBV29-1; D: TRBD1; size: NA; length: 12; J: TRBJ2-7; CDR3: CSVPGQGYEQYF; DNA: TGCAGCGTTCCGGGACAGGGGTACGAGCAGTACTTC
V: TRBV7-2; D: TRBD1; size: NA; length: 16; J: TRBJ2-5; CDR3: CASSSPQRTGGETQYF; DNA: TGTGCCAGCAGCTCCCCCCAAAGGACAGGGGGAGAGACCCAGTACTTC
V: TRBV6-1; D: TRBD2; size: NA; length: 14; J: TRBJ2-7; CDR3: CASSVAGGHYEQYF; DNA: TGTGCCAGCAGTGTAGCGGGGGGACACTACGAGCAGTACTTC
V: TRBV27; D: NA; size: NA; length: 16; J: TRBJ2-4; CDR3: CASSLGGGIAKNIQYF; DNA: TGTGCCAGCAGTTTAGGTGGCGGGATCGCCAAAAACATTCAGTACTTC
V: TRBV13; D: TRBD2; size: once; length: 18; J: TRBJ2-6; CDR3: CASSILAGGLTGANVLTF; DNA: TGTGCCAGCAGCATCCTAGCGGGGGGGCTCACTGGGGCCAACGTCCTGACTTTC
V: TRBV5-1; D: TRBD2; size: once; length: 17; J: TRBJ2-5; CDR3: CASSLRSMGGIQETQYF; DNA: TGCGCCAGCAGCTTGCGTTCCATGGGGGGGATTCAAGAGACCCAGTACTTC
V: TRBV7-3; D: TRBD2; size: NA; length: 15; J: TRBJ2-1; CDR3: CASSLTAQRGSEQFF; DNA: TGTGCCAGCAGCTTAACGGCCCAGCGGGGGAGTGAGCAGTTCTTC
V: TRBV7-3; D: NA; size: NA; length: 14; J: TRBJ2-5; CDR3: CASSLGQSRETQYF; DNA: TGTGCCAGCAGCTTAGGGCAGAGCCGCGAGACCCAGTACTTC
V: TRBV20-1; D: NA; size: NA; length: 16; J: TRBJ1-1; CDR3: CSARRGPSRKNTEAFF; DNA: TGCAGTGCCCGCCGCGGACCGTCAAGAAAGAACACTGAAGCTTTCTTT
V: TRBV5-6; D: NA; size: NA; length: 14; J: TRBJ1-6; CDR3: CASSFLFASSPLHF; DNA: TGTGCCAGCAGCTTCTTGTTCGCCAGCTCACCCCTCCACTTT
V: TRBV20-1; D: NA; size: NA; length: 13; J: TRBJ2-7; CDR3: CSASISAADEQYF; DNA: TGCAGTGCTAGTATTTCGGCAGCGGACGAGCAGTACTTC
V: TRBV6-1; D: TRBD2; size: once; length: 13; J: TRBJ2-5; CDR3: CAVSGGRGETQYF; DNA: TGTGCCGTAAGCGGGGGGCGTGGGGAGACCCAGTACTTC
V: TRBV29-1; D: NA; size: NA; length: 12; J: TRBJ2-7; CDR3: CSVDGGAYEQYF; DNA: TGCAGCGTTGATGGCGGAGCCTACGAGCAGTACTTC
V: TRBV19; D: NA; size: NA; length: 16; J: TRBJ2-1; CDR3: CASSMIGKSSYNEQFF; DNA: TGTGCCAGTAGTATGATTGGGAAGAGCTCCTACAATGAGCAGTTCTTC
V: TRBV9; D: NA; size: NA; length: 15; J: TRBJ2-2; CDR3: CASSGRPGPTGELFF; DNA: TGTGCCAGCAGCGGCCGCCCAGGGCCTACCGGGGAGCTGTTTTTT
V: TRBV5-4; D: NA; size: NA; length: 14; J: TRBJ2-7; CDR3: CASSSGGIPYEQYF; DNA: TGTGCCAGCAGCTCCGGGGGTATTCCTTACGAGCAGTACTTC
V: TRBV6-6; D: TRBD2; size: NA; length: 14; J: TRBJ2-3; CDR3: CASLAGARTDTQYF; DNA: TGTGCCAGCCTAGCGGGGGCCCGCACAGATACGCAGTATTTT
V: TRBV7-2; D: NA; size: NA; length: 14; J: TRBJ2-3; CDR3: CASSSGMRRGTQYF; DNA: TGTGCCAGCAGCTCCGGTATGCGTAGGGGTACGCAGTATTTT
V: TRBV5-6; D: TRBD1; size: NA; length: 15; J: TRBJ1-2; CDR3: CASSLDGGGGYGYTF; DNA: TGTGCCAGCAGCTTGGACGGAGGGGGCGGGTATGGCTACACCTTC
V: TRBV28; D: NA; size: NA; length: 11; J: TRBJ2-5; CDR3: CASEEAETQYF; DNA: TGTGCCAGCGAGGAGGCAGAGACCCAGTACTTC
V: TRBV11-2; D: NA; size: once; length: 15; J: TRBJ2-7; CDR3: CASSPTLDLSYEQYF; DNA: TGTGCCAGCAGTCCTACTTTGGACCTCTCCTACGAGCAGTACTTC
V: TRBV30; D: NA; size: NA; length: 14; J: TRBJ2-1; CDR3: CASDPDGNNNEQFF; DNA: TGTGCCTCGGACCCGGACGGAAATAACAATGAGCAGTTCTTC
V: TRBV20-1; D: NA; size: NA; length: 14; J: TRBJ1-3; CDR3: CSARDPQSGNTIYF; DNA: TGCAGTGCTAGAGATCCACAATCTGGAAACACCATATATTTT
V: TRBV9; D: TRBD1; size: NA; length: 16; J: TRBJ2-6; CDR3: CASSVGQGNGANVLTF; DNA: TGTGCCAGCAGCGTCGGACAGGGCAATGGGGCCAACGTCCTGACTTTC
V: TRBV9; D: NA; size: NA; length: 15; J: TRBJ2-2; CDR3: CASSVASGTTGELFF; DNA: TGTGCCAGCAGCGTAGCTTCGGGCACAACCGGGGAGCTGTTTTTT
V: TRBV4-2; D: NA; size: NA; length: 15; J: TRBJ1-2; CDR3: CASSQEAPVNYGYTF; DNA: TGTGCCAGCAGCCAAGAAGCTCCAGTTAACTATGGCTACACCTTC
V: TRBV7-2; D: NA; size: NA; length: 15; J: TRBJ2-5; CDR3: CASSPAARKGETQYF; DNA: TGTGCCAGCAGCCCAGCGGCAAGGAAGGGGGAGACCCAGTACTTC
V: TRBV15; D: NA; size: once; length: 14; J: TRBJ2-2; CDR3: CATSRPLRAGELFF; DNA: TGTGCCACCAGCAGGCCCCTCCGAGCCGGGGAGCTGTTTTTT
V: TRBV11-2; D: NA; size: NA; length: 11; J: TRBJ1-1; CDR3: CASSLRFEAFF; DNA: TGTGCCAGCAGCTTAAGGTTTGAAGCTTTCTTT
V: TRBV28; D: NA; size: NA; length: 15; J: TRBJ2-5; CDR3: CASSWGGGNSWTQYF; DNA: TGTGCCAGCAGTTGGGGCGGGGGCAACAGCTGGACCCAGTACTTC